The source of this T cell receptor beta chain is a study of shared clonotypes between healthy human individuals. Findings and caveats of the study: Generally, naive subsets (rather than memory subsets) showed larger estimated richness.

The protocol was immunoSEQ multiplex PCR, while the TCRdb copy is restricted to in-frame clones and leaves out a portion. The repertoire holds about 680,000 clones, with about 91% as singletons. With respect to this clone: What it binds is not known.

CD45RO-negative, CCR7-positively selected cells formed the naive CD8 fraction, excluding terminally differentiated effector memory CD45RA+ cells. The origin of this receptor is a man under 40 in good health. Specimen: naive CD8+ T cells sorted from blood.

The CDR3 nucleotides read TGTGCCAGCAGTCTGAGACTAGCGGGGGGAGGCGCAGATACGCAGTATTTT. Protein product: CASSLRLAGGGADTQYF. The chain is built from TRBV13 and TRBJ2-3; TRBD2 agrees at 13 bases. With 6 bases clipped from V and 4 bases from J, the junction kept 10 bases outside the gene matches. CDR3 length: 17 amino acids. Per the germline V gene, CDR1 is PRHDT and CDR2 is FYEKMQ (reference sequence).